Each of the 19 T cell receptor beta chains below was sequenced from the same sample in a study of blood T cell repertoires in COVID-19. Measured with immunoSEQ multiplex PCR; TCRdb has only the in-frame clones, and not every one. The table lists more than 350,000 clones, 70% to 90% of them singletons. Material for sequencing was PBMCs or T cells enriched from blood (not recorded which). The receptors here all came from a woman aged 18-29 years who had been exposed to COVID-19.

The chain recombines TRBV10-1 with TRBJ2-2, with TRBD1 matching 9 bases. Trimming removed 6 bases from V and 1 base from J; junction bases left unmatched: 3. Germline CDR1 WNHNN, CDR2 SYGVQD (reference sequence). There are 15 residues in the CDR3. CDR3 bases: TGCGCCAGCAGAGCGGACAGGGGGAACACCGGGGAGCTGTTTTTT. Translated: CASRADRGNTGELFF.

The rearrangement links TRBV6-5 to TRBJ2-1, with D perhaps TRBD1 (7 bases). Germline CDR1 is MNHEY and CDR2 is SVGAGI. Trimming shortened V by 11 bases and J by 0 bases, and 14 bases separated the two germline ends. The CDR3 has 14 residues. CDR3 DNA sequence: TGTGCCGGGAGGACAGGAAGCTCCTACAATGAGCAGTTCTTC. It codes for CAGRTGSSYNEQFF.

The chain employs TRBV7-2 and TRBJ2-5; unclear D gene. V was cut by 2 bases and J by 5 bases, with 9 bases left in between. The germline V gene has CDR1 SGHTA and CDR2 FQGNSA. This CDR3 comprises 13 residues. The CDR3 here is CASSLSPEETQYF. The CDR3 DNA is TGTGCCAGCAGCTTATCCCCGGAGGAGACCCAGTACTTC.

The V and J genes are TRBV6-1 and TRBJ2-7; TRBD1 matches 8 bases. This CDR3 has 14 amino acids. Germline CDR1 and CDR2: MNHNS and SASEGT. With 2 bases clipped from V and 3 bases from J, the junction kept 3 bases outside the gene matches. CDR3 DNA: TGTGCCAGCAGTGAATTAGGACAGGGCTACGAGCAGTACTTC. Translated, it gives CASSELGQGYEQYF.

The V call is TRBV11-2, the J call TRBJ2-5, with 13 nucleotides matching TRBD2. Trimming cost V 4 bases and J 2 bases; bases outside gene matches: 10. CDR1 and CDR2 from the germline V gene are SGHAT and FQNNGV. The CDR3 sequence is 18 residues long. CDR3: CASSWGLAGWGPQETQYF. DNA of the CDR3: TGTGCCAGCAGCTGGGGACTAGCGGGATGGGGGCCGCAAGAGACCCAGTACTTC.

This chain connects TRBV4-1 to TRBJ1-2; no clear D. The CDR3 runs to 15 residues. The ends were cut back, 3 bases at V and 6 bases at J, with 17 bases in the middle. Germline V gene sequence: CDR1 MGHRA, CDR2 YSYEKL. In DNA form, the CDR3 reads TGCGCCAGCAGCCAGGAGAGCGGGTGGGTCGATGGCTACACCTTC. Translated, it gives CASSQESGWVDGYTF.

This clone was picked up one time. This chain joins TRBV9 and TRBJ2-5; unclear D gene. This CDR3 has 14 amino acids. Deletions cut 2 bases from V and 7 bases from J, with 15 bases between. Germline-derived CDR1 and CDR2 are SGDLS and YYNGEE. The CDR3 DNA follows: TGTGCCAGCAGCGTCTACTCCGATCCTGGGACCCAGTACTTC. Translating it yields CASSVYSDPGTQYF.

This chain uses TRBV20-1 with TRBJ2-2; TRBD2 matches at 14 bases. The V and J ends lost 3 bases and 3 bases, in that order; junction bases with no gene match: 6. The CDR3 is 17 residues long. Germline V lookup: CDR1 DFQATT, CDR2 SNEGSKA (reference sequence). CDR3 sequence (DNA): TGCAGTGCTAGTGCGCCGGGACTAGCGGGGGACACCGGGGAGCTGTTTTTT. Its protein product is CSASAPGLAGDTGELFF.

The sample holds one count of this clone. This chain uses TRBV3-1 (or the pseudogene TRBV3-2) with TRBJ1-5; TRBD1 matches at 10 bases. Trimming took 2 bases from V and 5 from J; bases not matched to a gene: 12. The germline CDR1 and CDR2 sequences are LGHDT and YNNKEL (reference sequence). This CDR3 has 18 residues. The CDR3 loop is CASSQQSWGTGDHQPQHF. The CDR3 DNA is TGTGCCAGCAGCCAACAATCTTGGGGGACAGGGGATCATCAGCCCCAGCATTTT.

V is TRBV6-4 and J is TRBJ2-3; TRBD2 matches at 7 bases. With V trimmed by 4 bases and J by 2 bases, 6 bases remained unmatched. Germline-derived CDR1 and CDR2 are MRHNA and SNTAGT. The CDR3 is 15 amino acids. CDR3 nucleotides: TGTGCCAGCAGTGCCCTACTAGCGTCCACAGATACGCAGTATTTT. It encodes CASSALLASTDTQYF.

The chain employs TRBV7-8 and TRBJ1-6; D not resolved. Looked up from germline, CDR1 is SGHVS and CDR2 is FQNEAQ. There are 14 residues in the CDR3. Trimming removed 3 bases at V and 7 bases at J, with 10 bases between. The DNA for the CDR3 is TGTGCCAGCAGCTTTAATGGCGGGAATTCACCCCTCCACTTT. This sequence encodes CASSFNGGNSPLHF.

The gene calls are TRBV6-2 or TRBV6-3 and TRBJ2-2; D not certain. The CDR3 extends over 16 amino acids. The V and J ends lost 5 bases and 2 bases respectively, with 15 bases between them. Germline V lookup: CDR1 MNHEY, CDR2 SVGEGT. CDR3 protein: CASSALGGPNTGELFF. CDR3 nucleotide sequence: TGTGCCAGCAGTGCCCTCGGTGGGCCCAACACCGGGGAGCTGTTTTTT.

CDR3 sequence: CASATSGGLTDTQYF. As DNA, the CDR3 is TGTGCCAGTGCGACTAGCGGGGGGCTCACAGATACGCAGTATTTT. This chain uses TRBV25-1 with TRBJ2-3; the match to TRBD2 covers 13 bases. The germline CDR1 and CDR2 sequences are MGHDK and SYGVNS. The CDR3 runs to 15 residues. V lost 9 bases, J lost 2 bases, and 5 bases stayed unmatched.

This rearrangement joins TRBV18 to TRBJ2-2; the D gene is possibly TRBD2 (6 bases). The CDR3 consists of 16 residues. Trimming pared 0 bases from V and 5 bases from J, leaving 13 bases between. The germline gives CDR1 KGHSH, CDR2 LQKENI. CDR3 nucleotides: TGTGCCAGCTCACCACCGGCTAGCGTCTCAACCGGGGAGCTGTTTTTT. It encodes CASSPPASVSTGELFF. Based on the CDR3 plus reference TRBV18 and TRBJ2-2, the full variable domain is NAGVMQNPRHLVRRRGQEARLRCSPMKGHSHVYWYRQLPEEGLKFMVYLQKENIIDESGMPKERFSAEFPKEGPSILRIQQVVRGDSAAYFCASSPPASVSTGELFFGEGSRLTVL.

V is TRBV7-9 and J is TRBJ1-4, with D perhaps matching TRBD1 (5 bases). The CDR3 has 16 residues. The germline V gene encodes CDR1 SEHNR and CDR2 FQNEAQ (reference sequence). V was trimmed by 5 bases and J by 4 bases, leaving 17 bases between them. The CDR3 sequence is CASSPLDSRINEKLFF. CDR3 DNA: TGTGCCAGCAGCCCGCTCGACAGTCGAATTAATGAAAAACTGTTTTTT.

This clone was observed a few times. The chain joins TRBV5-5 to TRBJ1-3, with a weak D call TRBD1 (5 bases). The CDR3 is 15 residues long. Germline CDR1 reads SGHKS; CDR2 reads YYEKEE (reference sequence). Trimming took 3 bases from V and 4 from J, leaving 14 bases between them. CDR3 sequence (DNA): TGTGCCAGCAGCTCAGTGGGGGGAACGGGAAACACCATATATTTT. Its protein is CASSSVGGTGNTIYF.

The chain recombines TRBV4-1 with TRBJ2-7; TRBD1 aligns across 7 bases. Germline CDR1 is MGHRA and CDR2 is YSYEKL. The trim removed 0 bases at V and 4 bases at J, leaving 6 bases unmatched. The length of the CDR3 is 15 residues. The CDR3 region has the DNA TGCGCCAGCAGCCAAGATACAGGGGACGGGTACGAGCAGTACTTC. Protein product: CASSQDTGDGYEQYF.

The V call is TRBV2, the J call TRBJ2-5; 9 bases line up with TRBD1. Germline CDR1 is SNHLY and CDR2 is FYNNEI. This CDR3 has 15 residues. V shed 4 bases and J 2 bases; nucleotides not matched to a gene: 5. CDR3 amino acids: CASSGGQGLQETQYF. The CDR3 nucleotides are TGTGCCAGCAGTGGAGGACAGGGGTTACAAGAGACCCAGTACTTC.

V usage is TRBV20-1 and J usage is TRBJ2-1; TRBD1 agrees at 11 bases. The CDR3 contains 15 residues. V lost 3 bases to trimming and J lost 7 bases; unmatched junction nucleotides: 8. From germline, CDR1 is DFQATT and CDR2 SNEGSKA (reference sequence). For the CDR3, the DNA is TGCAGTGCTAGTTTCCGGGACAGGGGGTGGAATGAGCAGTTCTTC. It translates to CSASFRDRGWNEQFF.